Sequencing of this T cell receptor beta chain was carried out in a study of cytomegalovirus exposure and HLA in healthy donors. Germline-derived CDR1 and CDR2 are SGDLS and YYNGEE. V was pared by 2 bases and J by 8 bases, with 4 bases between. The CDR3 covers 11 residues. This clone was counted only a few times. Its antigen remains unidentified. Study results and limitations: TCR beta V- and J-gene trimming was later associated with a missense DCLRE1C variant.

A multiplex PCR was run with 60 Vbeta primers and 13 Jbeta primers. Produced via immunoSEQ multiplex PCR; TCRdb's table is partial and in-frame only. Here the sample spans around 100,000 clones, approximately 58% being singletons. Input material: PBMCs. The receptor was derived from a woman in her 30s in good health and CMV-seronegative. The chain links TRBV9 to TRBJ2-2; D is ambiguous. The CDR3 sequence is CASSVAGELFF. The CDR3 DNA is TGTGCCAGCAGCGTCGCGGGGGAGCTGTTTTTT.